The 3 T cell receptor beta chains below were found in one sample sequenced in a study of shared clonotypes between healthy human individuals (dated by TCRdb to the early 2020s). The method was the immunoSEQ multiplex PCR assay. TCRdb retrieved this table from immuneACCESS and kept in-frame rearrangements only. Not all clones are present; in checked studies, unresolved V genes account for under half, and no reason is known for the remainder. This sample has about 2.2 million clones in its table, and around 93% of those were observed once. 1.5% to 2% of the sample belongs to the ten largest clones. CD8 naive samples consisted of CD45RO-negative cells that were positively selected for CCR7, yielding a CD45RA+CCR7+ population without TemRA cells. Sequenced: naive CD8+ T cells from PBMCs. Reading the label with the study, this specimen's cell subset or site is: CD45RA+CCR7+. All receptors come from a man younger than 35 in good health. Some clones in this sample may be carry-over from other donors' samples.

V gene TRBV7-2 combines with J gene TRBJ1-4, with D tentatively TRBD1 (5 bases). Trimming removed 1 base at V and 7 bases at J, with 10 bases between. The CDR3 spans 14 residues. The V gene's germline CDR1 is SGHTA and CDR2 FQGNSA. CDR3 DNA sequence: TGTGCCAGCAGCTTAGTGGCAGGGCTTGAAAAACTGTTTTTT. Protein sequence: CASSLVAGLEKLFF.

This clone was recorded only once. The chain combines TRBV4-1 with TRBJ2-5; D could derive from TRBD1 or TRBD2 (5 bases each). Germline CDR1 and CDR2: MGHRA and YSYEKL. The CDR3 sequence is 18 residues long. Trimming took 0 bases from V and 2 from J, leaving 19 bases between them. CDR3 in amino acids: CASSQERIATGTQETQYF. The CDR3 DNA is TGCGCCAGCAGCCAAGAGCGTATCGCAACTGGGACGCAAGAGACCCAGTACTTC.

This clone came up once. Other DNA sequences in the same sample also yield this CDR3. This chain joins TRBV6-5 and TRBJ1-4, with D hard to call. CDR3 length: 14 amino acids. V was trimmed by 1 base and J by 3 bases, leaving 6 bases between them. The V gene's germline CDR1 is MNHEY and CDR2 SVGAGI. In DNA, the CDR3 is TGTGCCAGCAGTTACTTGGGATCTAATGAAAAACTGTTTTTT. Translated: CASSYLGSNEKLFF.